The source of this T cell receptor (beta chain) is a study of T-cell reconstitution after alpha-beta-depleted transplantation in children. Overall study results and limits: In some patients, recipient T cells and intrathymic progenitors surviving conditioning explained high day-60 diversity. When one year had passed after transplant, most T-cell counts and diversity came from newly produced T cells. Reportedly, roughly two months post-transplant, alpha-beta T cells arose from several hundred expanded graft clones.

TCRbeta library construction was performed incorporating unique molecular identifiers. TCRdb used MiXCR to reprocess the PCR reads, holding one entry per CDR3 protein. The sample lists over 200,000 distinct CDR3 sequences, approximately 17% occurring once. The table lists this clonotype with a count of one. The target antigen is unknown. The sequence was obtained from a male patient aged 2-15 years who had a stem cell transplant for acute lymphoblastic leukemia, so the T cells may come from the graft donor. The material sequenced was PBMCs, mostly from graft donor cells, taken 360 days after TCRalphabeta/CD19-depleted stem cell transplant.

The chain's CDR3 is CASSQAGIRGVYGYTF. CDR3 in DNA: TGCGCCAGCAGCCAGGCCGGGATCCGGGGCGTCTATGGCTACACCTTC. V is TRBV4-3 and J is TRBJ1-2; D might be TRBD1 (5 bases). CDR3 length equals 16 residues. Trimming cost V 3 bases and J 4 bases, with 18 bases left between them. Germline V lookup: CDR1 LGHNA, CDR2 YSLEER.